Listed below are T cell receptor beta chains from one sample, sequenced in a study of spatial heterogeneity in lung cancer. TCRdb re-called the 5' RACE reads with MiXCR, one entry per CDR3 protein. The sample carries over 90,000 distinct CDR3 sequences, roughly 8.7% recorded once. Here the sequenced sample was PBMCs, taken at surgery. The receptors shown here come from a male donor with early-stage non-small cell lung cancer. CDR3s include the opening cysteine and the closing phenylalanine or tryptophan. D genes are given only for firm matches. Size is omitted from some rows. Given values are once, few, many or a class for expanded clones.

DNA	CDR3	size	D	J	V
TGTGCCAGCAGTGAAGGACGGGGACTCCAAATTACCCAGTACTTC	CASSEGRGLQITQYF	-	-	TRBJ2-5	TRBV2
TGTGCCACCAGTGATCCTTCAAGGGGGTCCGGGGCCAACGTCCTGACTTTC	CATSDPSRGSGANVLTF	few	-	TRBJ2-6	TRBV24-1
TGCAGTGCTAGAGTGCTAGCGGGGGGCACAGATACGCAGTATTTT	CSARVLAGGTDTQYF	many	TRBD2	TRBJ2-3	TRBV20-1
TGCAGTGCTAGTCCCGGGAGCTTGAACACTGAAGCTTTCTTT	CSASPGSLNTEAFF	few	-	TRBJ1-1	TRBV20-1
TGTGCCAGCAGCCTAACCTACGAGCAGTACTTC	CASSLTYEQYF	many	-	TRBJ2-7	TRBV7-6
TGTGCCAGCAGTATGGACGGTAAAGAGACCCAGTACTTC	CASSMDGKETQYF	-	-	TRBJ2-5	TRBV28
TGTGCCAGCAGTTTGGGGTTATGGAATCAGCCCCAGCATTTT	CASSLGLWNQPQHF	-	-	TRBJ1-5	TRBV12-3/TRBV12-4
TGTGCCAGCTCACAATGGGAGGATCAGCCCCAGCATTTT	CASSQWEDQPQHF	-	-	TRBJ1-5	TRBV18
TGCGCCAGCAGCCTCCGGACAGGGGGGTCAGAGGAGCAGTTCTTC	CASSLRTGGSEEQFF	-	TRBD1	TRBJ2-1	TRBV5-1
TGCAGTGCTAGAGGCCCAGAAACTAGCACAGATACGCAGTATTTT	CSARGPETSTDTQYF	-	-	TRBJ2-3	TRBV20-1
TGCAGTGCTATCGCGGGGGGAGGGCAAGAGACCCAGTACTTC	CSAIAGGGQETQYF	many	TRBD2	TRBJ2-5	TRBV20-1
TGTGCCAGCAGTGCATTAGCAGGAGGTGAGCAGTTCTTC	CASSALAGGEQFF	-	-	TRBJ2-1	TRBV2
TGTCGCGGGAGCTCCTACGAGCAGTACTTC	CRGSSYEQYF	few	-	TRBJ2-7	TRBV21-1
TGTGCCAGCAGCTTAGAAGGAGGTCAGCCCCAGCATTTT	CASSLEGGQPQHF	many	-	TRBJ1-5	TRBV7-9
TGTGCCAGCAGCTTAGGTTGGGAAGAGACCCAGTACTTC	CASSLGWEETQYF	many	-	TRBJ2-5	TRBV2
TGTGCCAGCAGTCCCCACGAGGGGCCAGATACGCAGTATTTT	CASSPHEGPDTQYF	-	-	TRBJ2-3	TRBV6-6
TGCAGCGCCGGGACAGGGGAGACCCCAGGGTACGAGCAGTACTTC	CSAGTGETPGYEQYF	many	TRBD1	TRBJ2-7	TRBV29-1
TGCAGTGCCCCGGGACGGGTATACAATGAGCAGTTCTTC	CSAPGRVYNEQFF	few	-	TRBJ2-1	TRBV20-1
TGTGCCAGCAGCCATCGAGGGACTCCATCTCCCTACAATGAGCAGTTCTTC	CASSHRGTPSPYNEQFF	-	-	TRBJ2-1	TRBV3-1
TGTGCCAGCAGCTTAGGCCGGGGGGATACGCAGTATTTT	CASSLGRGDTQYF	-	-	TRBJ2-3	TRBV7-2
TGTGCCAGCAGTTTCCCCGGGGAGCTGTTTTTT	CASSFPGELFF	few	-	TRBJ2-2	TRBV27
TGTGCCAGCAGCCCGGACAGGCGATACACCGGGGAGCTGTTTTTT	CASSPDRRYTGELFF	many	TRBD1	TRBJ2-2	TRBV28
TGTGCCAGCAGCGTAGAGCAGAGCCGGGAGACCCAGTACTTC	CASSVEQSRETQYF	few	-	TRBJ2-5	TRBV9
TGTGCCAGCAGCCCCCGGACTAGAGGTAACATTCAGTACTTC	CASSPRTRGNIQYF	few	TRBD2	TRBJ2-4	TRBV9
TGTGCCAGCTCACCAGGGCTAGTGGCCTACAATGAGCAGTTCTTC	CASSPGLVAYNEQFF	many	-	TRBJ2-1	TRBV18
TGTGCCAGCAGCCAGTCTTTTGCCGAGCAGTACTTC	CASSQSFAEQYF	many	-	TRBJ2-7	TRBV3-1
TGTGCCTGGAGCACCGGGACAGGGGATCAGCCCCAGCATTTT	CAWSTGTGDQPQHF	many	TRBD1	TRBJ1-5	TRBV30
TGTGCCAGCAGTCCGAGTCGGGGGGCGAGAAATGAGCAGTTCTTC	CASSPSRGARNEQFF	few	-	TRBJ2-1	TRBV28
TGTGCCAGCAAGGTGGGCAGCACGGGGACTGAAGCTTTCTTT	CASKVGSTGTEAFF	many	-	TRBJ1-1	TRBV6-4
TGCGCCAGCAGCCTGGGGACTAGCGGACAAGAGACCCAGTACTTC	CASSLGTSGQETQYF	-	TRBD2	TRBJ2-5	TRBV5-1
TGTGCCAGCAGTGAATCTTTGGCGGCGTATAATTCACCCCTCCACTTT	CASSESLAAYNSPLHF	-	-	TRBJ1-6	TRBV25-1
TGTGCCAGCACCCCCTGGGGAGCAGGGTCTTTCGCTGGGGCCAACGTCCTGACTTTC	CASTPWGAGSFAGANVLTF	-	-	TRBJ2-6	TRBV6-2/TRBV6-3
TGTGCCAGCACCCCCGGACCCGGACTAGCGGGGGTGGCTTCTGGCACAGATACGCAGTATTTT	CASTPGPGLAGVASGTDTQYF	-	TRBD2	TRBJ2-3	TRBV6-2/TRBV6-3
TGCAGTGCTAGACGCCCCGGGACCGACAATCGAAACACCATATATTTT	CSARRPGTDNRNTIYF	many	-	TRBJ1-3	TRBV20-1
TGTGCCAGCTCACCATTGGAGACCCAGTACTTC	CASSPLETQYF	-	-	TRBJ2-5	TRBV18
TGTGCCAGCAGGGGTGCAGGGGCGAGGTACGAGCAGTACTTC	CASRGAGARYEQYF	many	-	TRBJ2-7	TRBV27
TGTGCCAGCGTCCGGGGAGATACGCAGTATTTT	CASVRGDTQYF	few	-	TRBJ2-3	TRBV6-5
TGCAGTGCCCGCCTACGGGGCTCTAGCACAGATACGCAGTATTTT	CSARLRGSSTDTQYF	-	-	TRBJ2-3	TRBV20-1
TGTGCCAGCGGTTTACACATCTACGAGCAGTACTTC	CASGLHIYEQYF	few	-	TRBJ2-7	TRBV7-9
TGTGCCAGCAGTTACCCTAAAACAGGGGGAGGTAGCAATCAGCCCCAGCATTTT	CASSYPKTGGGSNQPQHF	many	TRBD1	TRBJ1-5	TRBV6-6
TGTGCCAGCAGTTATGGCTCGGTAGGAGCTTTCTTT	CASSYGSVGAFF	-	-	TRBJ1-1	TRBV6-5
TGTGCCAGCAGATCCCGTGGGGCTAGCACAGATACGCAGTATTTT	CASRSRGASTDTQYF	few	-	TRBJ2-3	TRBV6-2/TRBV6-3
TGTGCCAGCGGGGACAGGGCCCCTACCCGGAACGAGCAGTACTTC	CASGDRAPTRNEQYF	many	TRBD1	TRBJ2-7	TRBV28
TGTGCCAGCAGTTCAAGACAGTTTGGGACTGAAGCTTTCTTT	CASSSRQFGTEAFF	-	-	TRBJ1-1	TRBV6-2/TRBV6-3
TGTGCCAGCAGTTTCGTGGTAGATACGCAGTATTTT	CASSFVVDTQYF	-	-	TRBJ2-3	TRBV28
TGTGCCAGCAGCTTAGGAGGGACTTCGGCGGAGACCCAGTACTTC	CASSLGGTSAETQYF	-	-	TRBJ2-5	TRBV7-8
TGCAGTGTTACTAGCGGGGTCACAGATACGCAGTATTTT	CSVTSGVTDTQYF	few	TRBD2	TRBJ2-3	TRBV20-1
TGTGCCAGCAGTGAAGCGTTGAGGGCCCCGAGGACTGAAGCTTTCTTT	CASSEALRAPRTEAFF	many	-	TRBJ1-1	TRBV6-1
TGCAGTCTATTAGACAGGGCTTCCTACGAGCAGTACTTC	CSLLDRASYEQYF	few	TRBD1	TRBJ2-7	TRBV20-1
TGTGCCAGCAGTTCAAGAGGAGATAATGAAAAACTGTTTTTT	CASSSRGDNEKLFF	many	-	TRBJ1-4	TRBV28
TGTGCCAGCAGCTTAGAGGCCACCCAGTACTTC	CASSLEATQYF	few	-	TRBJ2-5	TRBV7-2
TGTGCCAGCAGTGACCCGGGGACGGCTGGCTACACCTTC	CASSDPGTAGYTF	many	-	TRBJ1-2	TRBV2
TGCAGCGTGACCGGGACAGGCGGGGAAAAACTGTTTTTT	CSVTGTGGEKLFF	many	TRBD1	TRBJ1-4	TRBV29-1